This T cell receptor beta chain was sequenced for a study of OX40 agonist ivuxolimab in advanced cancers. Samples were taken at baseline and on day 1 of cycles 4 and 7. The V gene's germline CDR1 is MDHEN and CDR2 SYDVKM. Trimming stripped 2 bases from V and 7 bases from J, with 2 bases between. This CDR3 region has 11 residues. Assay used: immunoSEQ multiplex PCR; TCRdb lists only in-frame clones, some missing. The sample holds around 110,000 clones, 93% seen once. Study-wide findings and caveats: In general, CD8+ T cells held more expanded clones than CD4+ did, on average. Blood T cells, both CD4+ and CD8+, expanded clonally by week 6 at 0.1 to 3.0 mg/kg.

Concerning this clone itself: Its antigen is as yet unknown.

The rearrangement joins TRBV28 to TRBJ2-2; no reliable D call. The input for sequencing was CD4+ or CD8+ T cells sorted from blood, taken in a trial of the OX40 agonist ivuxolimab. This TCR came from an adult with an advanced solid tumor such as melanoma, head and neck, liver or kidney cancer. CDR3 sequence reads: CASSLIGELFF. The CDR3 DNA sequence: TGTGCCAGCAGTTTAATCGGGGAGCTGTTTTTT.